This is a list of T cell receptor beta chains from one sample in a study of cytomegalovirus exposure and HLA in healthy donors. Measured with immunoSEQ multiplex PCR; TCRdb has only the in-frame clones, and not every one. Found here are under 300,000 clones, around nine tenths of them singletons; the top ten hold around 1.7%. Sequencing input: PBMCs. All receptors come from a girl aged 2-15 years in good health and CMV-seronegative. Each CDR3 is given with its conserved first and last residue. The D gene is left open where the match is weak. A row's size may be missing; if present it is once, few, many or a size class.

V gene	J gene	CDR3 length	D gene	clone size	CDR3 protein	CDR3 DNA
TRBV4-2	TRBJ2-6	15	.	.	CASSQEGGGANVLTF	TGTGCCAGCAGCCAAGAAGGCGGTGGGGCCAACGTCCTGACTTTC
TRBV6-5	TRBJ2-1	16	.	.	CASSSIAPTSYNEQFF	TGTGCCAGCAGTTCTATAGCGCCCACTTCCTACAATGAGCAGTTCTTC
TRBV6-4	TRBJ1-5	20	.	.	CASSDGSRRIQGRGNQPQHF	TGTGCCAGCAGTGACGGGTCCCGTCGTATACAGGGCCGAGGGAATCAGCCCCAGCATTTT
TRBV5-1	TRBJ2-1	17	.	.	CASSRPPGERGSDEQFF	TGCGCCAGCAGCCGCCCTCCGGGGGAGCGAGGGTCCGATGAGCAGTTCTTC
TRBV13	TRBJ1-1	14	.	.	CASSPGGENTEAFF	TGTGCCAGCAGCCCCGGGGGGGAGAACACTGAAGCTTTCTTT
TRBV29-1	TRBJ1-2	12	.	.	CSVERRNYGYTF	TGCAGCGTTGAGAGGCGGAACTATGGCTACACCTTC
TRBV7-2	TRBJ1-3	17	.	.	CASSLSPPGVSGNTIYF	TGTGCCAGCAGCTTAAGCCCCCCGGGTGTCTCTGGAAACACCATATATTTT
TRBV5-1	TRBJ1-4	15	TRBD1	.	CASRVQGRPTEKLFF	TGCGCCAGCAGAGTACAGGGGCGGCCAACTGAAAAACTGTTTTTT
TRBV11-1	TRBJ2-7	15	.	.	CASSFQGGSSYEQYF	TGTGCCAGCAGCTTCCAAGGAGGGAGCTCCTACGAGCAGTACTTC
TRBV5-4	TRBJ2-7	15	TRBD1	once	CASSHKRQGTYEQYF	TGTGCCAGCAGCCATAAGCGACAGGGGACTTACGAGCAGTACTTC
TRBV7-2	TRBJ2-4	14	TRBD1	.	CASNPGQGKNIQYF	TGTGCCAGCAACCCCGGACAGGGAAAAAACATTCAGTACTTC
TRBV11-1	TRBJ1-1	14	.	.	CASSPTPVNTEAFF	TGTGCCAGCAGCCCGACACCTGTGAACACTGAAGCTTTCTTT